This entry is about one T cell receptor (beta chain). This record belongs to a study of blood T cell repertoires in COVID-19. Study summary: Samples taken during acute and convalescent COVID-19 were collected in the United States, Italy and Spain.

The V and J ends lost 8 bases and 2 bases respectively, with 20 bases between them. Looked up from germline, CDR1 is MDHEN and CDR2 is SYDVKM. The CDR3 is 16 amino acids. Repertoires were generated with immunoSEQ multiplex PCR, while TCRdb's copy carries only in-frame clones and drops some. The repertoire holds about 380,000 clones, with about four fifths as singletons. The material sequenced was peripheral blood. The chain recombines TRBV28 with TRBJ2-3, with a tentative D call TRBD1 (5 bases). This receptor was obtained from a human donor with acute or convalescent COVID-19. The donor label of this sample is uncertain. The CDR3 DNA sequence: TGTGCCAGCGGGCTCCCATGGGGTGGGGCCACAGATACGCAGTATTTT. It translates to CASGLPWGGATDTQYF.